One and the same sample provided the 19 T cell receptor beta chains below, sequenced in a study of cytomegalovirus exposure and HLA in healthy donors. Primers included in the PCR were 60 Vbeta and 13 Jbeta primers. The assay was immunoSEQ multiplex PCR, and TCRdb's table has in-frame clones only and misses some. The top ten clones hold around 1.3% of a sample with about 140,000 clones, around 80% of them seen once. The source material was PBMCs. These receptors were taken from a female donor in good health and CMV-seronegative.

This clone has more than one count but fewer than ten. V usage is TRBV27 and J usage is TRBJ2-1; 9 bases match TRBD1. In germline, CDR1 is MNHEY, CDR2 SMNVEV (reference sequence). The V segment lost 6 bases and the J segment 6 bases; nucleotides outside the gene matches: 9. The CDR3 runs 15 residues. The CDR3 loop reads CASSPWGQGTNEQFF. The CDR3 DNA reads as TGTGCCAGCAGCCCCTGGGGACAGGGTACCAATGAGCAGTTCTTC.

Only a few counts were recorded for this clone. The rearrangement joins TRBV2 to TRBJ2-1, with D perhaps TRBD2 (6 bases). V was clipped by 6 bases and J by 0 bases, with 12 bases between them. This CDR3 is 15 amino acids long. Germline CDR1 and CDR2: SNHLY and FYNNEI. CDR3 protein: CASRIAAGSYNEQFF. The CDR3 DNA is TGTGCCAGCAGGATAGCGGCCGGCTCCTACAATGAGCAGTTCTTC. The variable domain in full, with the rest retrieved from reference TRBV2 and TRBJ2-1, is EPEVTQTPSHQVTQMGQEVILRCVPISNHLYFYWYRQILGQKVEFLVSFYNNEISEKSEIFDDQFSVERPDGSNFTLKIRSTKLEDSAMYFCASRIAAGSYNEQFFGPGTRLTVL.

The rearrangement joins TRBV6-5 to TRBJ1-3; 8 nucleotides align to TRBD1. The germline V gene has CDR1 MNHEY and CDR2 SVGAGI. After removal of 4 bases from V and 8 bases from J, the junction contained 13 bases not matched to a gene. The CDR3 runs to 16 residues. This CDR3 is CASSSSGRGQTDTIYF. CDR3 in DNA: TGTGCCAGCAGTTCCTCGGGCAGGGGGCAAACAGACACCATATATTTT.

This clone came up once. The chain recombines TRBV16 with TRBJ1-4; no firm D call. CDR3 size: 13 residues. Germline-derived CDR1 and CDR2 are KGHSY and FQNENV. Trimming took off 4 bases at V and 4 bases at J, with 7 bases between the two ends. CDR3 sequence: CASSLSFNEKLFF. DNA of the CDR3: TGTGCCAGCAGCCTTTCCTTTAATGAAAAACTGTTTTTT. Full variable domain (rest looked up from reference TRBV16 and TRBJ1-4): GEEVAQTPKHLVRGEGQKAKLYCAPIKGHSYVFWYQQVLKNEFKFLISFQNENVFDETGMPKERFSAKCLPNSPCSLEIQATKLEDSAVYFCASSLSFNEKLFFGSGTQLSVL.

The chain recombines TRBV28 with TRBJ2-1; tentatively, D is TRBD2 (6 bases). CDR1 and CDR2 from the germline V gene are MDHEN and SYDVKM. V lost 6 bases, J lost 2 bases, and 8 bases lay in between. This CDR3 comprises 13 residues. The CDR3 region is CASSRGTYNEQFF. The CDR3 coding sequence is TGTGCCAGCAGCCGGGGGACCTACAATGAGCAGTTCTTC.

As for this clone: Different DNA sequences within this sample yield the same CDR3. The chain employs TRBV5-1 and TRBJ2-3; 9 bases align to TRBD1. Germline V CDR1 and CDR2: SGHRS, YFSETQ. The CDR3 has 14 residues. Unmatched junction bases numbered 3, after V lost 4 bases and J lost 3 bases. CDR3 in DNA: TGCGCCAGCAGCAGCGGACAGGGGACAGATACGCAGTATTTT. Amino acids: CASSSGQGTDTQYF.

The J gene is TRBJ1-4, the V gene TRBV28, with a tentative D call TRBD1 (5 bases). Deletions cut 8 bases from V and 4 bases from J, with 14 bases between. Germline lookup yields CDR1 MDHEN and CDR2 SYDVKM. The CDR3 sequence is 14 residues long. The CDR3 DNA reads TGTGCCAGCGTGGATCGGGGGGTTAATGAAAAACTGTTTTTT. This encodes CASVDRGVNEKLFF.

This chain joins TRBV27 and TRBJ1-4, with a possible D match to TRBD1 (5 bases). Trimming stripped 0 bases from V and 10 bases from J, with 15 bases between. The CDR3 is 15 amino acids. CDR1 and CDR2 (germline): MNHEY, SMNVEV (reference sequence). The CDR3 is CASSLSSGPAGKLFF. The CDR3, as DNA: TGTGCCAGCAGTTTATCATCAGGGCCTGCAGGAAAACTGTTTTTT.

The CDR3 DNA reads TGTGCCAGCAGTGGAAGGGGCCCGGGACAGGACGTGAGGAAGCAGTACTTC. Protein sequence: CASSGRGPGQDVRKQYF. The chain links TRBV6-1 to TRBJ2-7; 8 bases fit TRBD1. Germline CDR1 and CDR2: MNHNS and SASEGT. The ends lost 4 bases at V and 8 bases at J; junction bases unmatched: 19. This CDR3 comprises 17 residues.

The V and J genes are TRBV28 and TRBJ1-5; 8 bases match TRBD1. This CDR3 is built from 18 residues. V lost 6 bases, J lost 0 bases, and 13 bases stayed unmatched. Germline lookup yields CDR1 MDHEN and CDR2 SYDVKM. This chain's CDR3 is CASSFRGLPLYSNQPQHF. CDR3 DNA sequence: TGTGCCAGCAGCTTCAGGGGGCTACCTCTCTATAGCAATCAGCCCCAGCATTTT.

The chain is built from TRBV7-9 and TRBJ2-1; TRBD2 matches at 13 bases. With 5 bases clipped from V and 8 bases from J, the junction kept 6 bases outside the gene matches. Germline CDR1 and CDR2: SEHNR and FQNEAQ (reference sequence). The CDR3 runs to 15 residues. The CDR3 here is CASSPRTSGSYEQFF. The CDR3 coding sequence is TGTGCCAGCAGCCCTCGGACTAGCGGGAGTTATGAGCAGTTCTTC.

The chain is built from TRBV5-5 and TRBJ2-7, with 9 bases lining up with TRBD1. The germline CDR1 and CDR2 sequences are SGHKS and YYEKEE (reference sequence). CDR3 length equals 15 residues. J lost 2 bases, V lost 4 bases, and 7 bases had no gene match. DNA of the CDR3: TGTGCCAGCAGCGGGGGACAGGGCCCCACCTACGAGCAGTACTTC. Protein product: CASSGGQGPTYEQYF.

The genes are TRBV5-1 and TRBJ2-6; possible D gene TRBD1, 6 bases. Trimming removed 4 bases at V and 4 bases at J, with 12 bases between. The CDR3 contains 15 residues. Germline V gene data show CDR1 as SGHRS and CDR2 as YFSETQ. This CDR3 reads CASSVQGYGANVLTF. The CDR3 nucleotides read TGCGCCAGCAGCGTACAGGGCTACGGGGCCAACGTCCTGACTTTC.

This chain joins TRBV2 and TRBJ2-3; the match to TRBD2 covers 10 bases. Germline loops: CDR1 SNHLY, CDR2 FYNNEI. Trimming took 4 bases from V and 0 from J; bases not matched to a gene: 10. CDR3 size: 18 residues. As DNA, the CDR3 is TGTGCCAGCAGTGCCCGGGATCCGACTAGCGGGAGCACAGATACGCAGTATTTT. Encoded protein: CASSARDPTSGSTDTQYF.

The chain carries TRBV30 and TRBJ2-3, with D maybe TRBD2 (5 bases). Germline CDR1 and CDR2: GTSNPN and SVGIG (reference sequence). The CDR3 extends over 14 amino acids. V lost 4 bases to trimming and J lost 6 bases, with 17 bases between them. CDR3 bases: TGTGCCTGGACCGGACTCGGGATCCTGGATACGCAGTATTTT. Amino acid sequence: CAWTGLGILDTQYF.

V usage is TRBV25-1 and J usage is TRBJ2-7, with TRBD2 matching 7 bases. This CDR3 region has 17 residues. From germline, CDR1 is MGHDK and CDR2 SYGVNS. The V and J ends lost 4 bases and 2 bases, in that order; junction bases with no gene match: 14. CDR3 bases: TGTGCCAGCAGTGGGAGTCAAGGGACTACTCGAACCTACGAGCAGTACTTC. Encoded protein: CASSGSQGTTRTYEQYF.

The chain couples TRBV29-1 to TRBJ2-2; D perhaps matches TRBD2 (5 bases). The CDR3 extends over 13 amino acids. V lost 4 bases, J lost 0 bases, and 6 bases lay in between. CDR1 SQVTM and CDR2 ANQGSEA come from the germline V gene. The CDR3 loop reads CSVVRANTGELFF. CDR3 bases: TGCAGCGTTGTGAGGGCGAACACCGGGGAGCTGTTTTTT.

The gene calls are TRBV7-9 and TRBJ1-4, with D tentatively TRBD1 (5 bases). CDR1 is SEHNR, CDR2 FQNEAQ, per germline (reference sequence). CDR3 length equals 16 residues. Trimming removed 5 bases from V and 3 bases from J, with 16 bases in between. The CDR3 nucleotides read TGTGCCAGCAGCAACACAGGCCCCGCAGCTAATGAAAAACTGTTTTTT. It translates to CASSNTGPAANEKLFF.

The gene calls are TRBV2 and TRBJ1-1; unclear D gene. CDR3 length equals 14 residues. CDR1 and CDR2 (germline): SNHLY, FYNNEI. V lost 4 bases to trimming and J lost 0 bases, with 9 bases between them. The DNA for the CDR3 is TGTGCCAGCAGTGTAGTGACACTGAACACTGAAGCTTTCTTT. This translates into CASSVVTLNTEAFF.